The entry below describes one T cell receptor beta chain. Only in-frame clones appear in the TCRdb table, and some are missing; sequencing was by immunoSEQ multiplex PCR. This repertoire shows about 94,000 clones, 90% to 97% found once; its top ten account for 0.22%. The entry originates in a study of technical replicates of blood from a handful of donors. Trimming removed 5 bases at V and 0 bases at J, with 14 bases between. The length of the CDR3 is 16 residues. CDR1 and CDR2 from the germline V gene are MDHEN and SYDVKM. V usage is TRBV28 and J usage is TRBJ1-5, with D maybe TRBD1 (6 bases). The sample taken for sequencing was T cells isolated from PBMCs. The TCR originated in a human donor in good health. CDR3 nucleotides: TGTGCCAGCAGTCCCACAGGGATTTATAGCAATCAGCCCCAGCATTTT. Amino acids: CASSPTGIYSNQPQHF.